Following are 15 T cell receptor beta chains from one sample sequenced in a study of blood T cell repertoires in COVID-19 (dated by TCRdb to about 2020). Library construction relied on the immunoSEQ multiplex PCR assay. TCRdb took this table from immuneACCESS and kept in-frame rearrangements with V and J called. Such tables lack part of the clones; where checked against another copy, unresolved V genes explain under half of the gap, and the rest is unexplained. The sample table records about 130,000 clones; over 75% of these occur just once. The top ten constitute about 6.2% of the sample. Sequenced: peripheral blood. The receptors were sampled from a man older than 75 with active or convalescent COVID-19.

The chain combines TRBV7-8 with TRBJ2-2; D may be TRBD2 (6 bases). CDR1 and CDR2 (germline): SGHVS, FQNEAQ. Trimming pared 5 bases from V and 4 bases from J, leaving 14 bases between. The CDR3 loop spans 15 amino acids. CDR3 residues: CASSRLDLGTGELFF. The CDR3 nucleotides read TGTGCCAGCAGCCGACTAGACCTGGGCACCGGGGAGCTGTTTTTT.

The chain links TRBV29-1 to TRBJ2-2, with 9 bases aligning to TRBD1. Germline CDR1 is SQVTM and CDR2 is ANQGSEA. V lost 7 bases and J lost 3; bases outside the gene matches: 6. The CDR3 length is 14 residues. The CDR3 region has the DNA TGCAGCGGGGTCCGGGACAGGGACACCGGGGAGCTGTTTTTT. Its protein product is CSGVRDRDTGELFF.

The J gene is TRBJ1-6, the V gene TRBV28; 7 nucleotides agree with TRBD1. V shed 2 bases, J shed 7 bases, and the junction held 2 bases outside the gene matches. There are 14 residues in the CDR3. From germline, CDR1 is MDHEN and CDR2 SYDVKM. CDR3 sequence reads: CASSLGTANSPLHF. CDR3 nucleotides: TGTGCCAGCAGTTTAGGGACAGCCAATTCACCCCTCCACTTT.

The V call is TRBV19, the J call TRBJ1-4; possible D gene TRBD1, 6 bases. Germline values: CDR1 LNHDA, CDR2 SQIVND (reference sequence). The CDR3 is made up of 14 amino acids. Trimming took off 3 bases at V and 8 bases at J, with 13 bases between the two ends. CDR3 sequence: CASSIQGPGEKLFF. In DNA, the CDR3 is TGTGCCAGTAGTATCCAGGGGCCGGGGGAAAAACTGTTTTTT.

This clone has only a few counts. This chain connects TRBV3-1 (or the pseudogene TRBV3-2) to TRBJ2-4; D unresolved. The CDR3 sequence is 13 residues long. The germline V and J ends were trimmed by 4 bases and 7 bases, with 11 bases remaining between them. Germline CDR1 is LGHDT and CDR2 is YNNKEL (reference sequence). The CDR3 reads CASSLQRGNIQYF. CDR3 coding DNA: TGTGCCAGCAGCCTACAACGAGGCAACATTCAGTACTTC.

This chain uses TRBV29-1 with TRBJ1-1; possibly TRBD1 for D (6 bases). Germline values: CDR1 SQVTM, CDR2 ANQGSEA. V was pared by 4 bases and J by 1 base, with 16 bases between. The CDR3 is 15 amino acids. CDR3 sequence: CSVVVAGDANTEAFF. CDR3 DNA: TGCAGCGTTGTCGTGGCAGGGGATGCGAACACTGAAGCTTTCTTT.

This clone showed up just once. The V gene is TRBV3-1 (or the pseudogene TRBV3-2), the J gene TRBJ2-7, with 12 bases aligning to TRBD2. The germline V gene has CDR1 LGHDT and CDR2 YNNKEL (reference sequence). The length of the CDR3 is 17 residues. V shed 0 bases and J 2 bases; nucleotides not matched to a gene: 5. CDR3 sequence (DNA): TGTGCCAGCAGCCAAGAGGTCCCTAGCGGGAGGGCCTACGAGCAGTACTTC. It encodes CASSQEVPSGRAYEQYF.

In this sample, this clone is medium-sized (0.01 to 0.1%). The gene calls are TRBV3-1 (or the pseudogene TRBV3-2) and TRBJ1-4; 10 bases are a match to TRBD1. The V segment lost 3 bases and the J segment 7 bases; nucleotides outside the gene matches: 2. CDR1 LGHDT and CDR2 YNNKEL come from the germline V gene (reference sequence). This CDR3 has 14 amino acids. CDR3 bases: TGTGCCAGCAGCCAGACAGGGGGCGGTGAAAAACTGTTTTTT. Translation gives CASSQTGGGEKLFF.

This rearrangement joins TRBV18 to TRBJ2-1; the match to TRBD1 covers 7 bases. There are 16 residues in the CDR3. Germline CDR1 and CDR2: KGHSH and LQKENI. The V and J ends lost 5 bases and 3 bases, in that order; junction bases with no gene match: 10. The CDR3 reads CASSSRLGQNYNEQFF. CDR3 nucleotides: TGTGCCAGCTCATCGAGGTTGGGACAGAACTACAATGAGCAGTTCTTC.

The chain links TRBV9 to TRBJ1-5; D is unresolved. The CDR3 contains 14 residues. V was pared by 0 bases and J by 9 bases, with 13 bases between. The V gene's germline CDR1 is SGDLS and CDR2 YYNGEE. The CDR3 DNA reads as TGTGCCAGCAGCGTAGGTGCGGAGATGCTGCCCCAGCATTTT. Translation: CASSVGAEMLPQHF. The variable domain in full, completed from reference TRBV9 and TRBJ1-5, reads DSGVTQTPKHLITATGQRVTLRCSPRSGDLSVYWYQQSLDQGLQFLIQYYNGEERAKGNILERFSAQQFPDLHSELNLSSLELGDSALYFCASSVGAEMLPQHFGDGTRLSIL.

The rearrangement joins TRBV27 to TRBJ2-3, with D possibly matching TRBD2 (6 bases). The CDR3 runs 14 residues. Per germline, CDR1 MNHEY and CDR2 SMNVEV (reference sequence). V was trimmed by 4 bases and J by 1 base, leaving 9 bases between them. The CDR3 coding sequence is TGTGCCAGCAGTTGGCGGAGGGGCACAGATACGCAGTATTTT. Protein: CASSWRRGTDTQYF.

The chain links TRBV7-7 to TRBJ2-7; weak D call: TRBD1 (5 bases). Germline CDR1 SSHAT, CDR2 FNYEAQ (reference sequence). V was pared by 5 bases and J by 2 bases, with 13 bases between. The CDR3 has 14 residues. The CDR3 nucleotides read TGTGCCAGCAGCCCGGCAGGGAACACCTACGAGCAGTACTTC. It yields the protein CASSPAGNTYEQYF.

For the CDR3, the DNA is TGCGCCAGCAGCCAAGAACAGGGCAATCAGCCCCAGCATTTT. Its protein is CASSQEQGNQPQHF. The rearrangement uses TRBV4-1 and TRBJ1-5, with a possible D match to TRBD1 (5 bases). Looked up from germline, CDR1 is MGHRA and CDR2 is YSYEKL. Trimming cost V 0 bases and J 2 bases, with 5 bases left between them. The CDR3 consists of 14 residues.

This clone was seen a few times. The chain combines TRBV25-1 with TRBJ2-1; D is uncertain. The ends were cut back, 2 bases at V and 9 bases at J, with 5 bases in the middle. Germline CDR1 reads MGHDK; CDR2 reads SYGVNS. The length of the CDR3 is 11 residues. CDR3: CASSEISEQFF. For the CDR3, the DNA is TGTGCCAGCAGTGAAATCAGTGAGCAGTTCTTC.

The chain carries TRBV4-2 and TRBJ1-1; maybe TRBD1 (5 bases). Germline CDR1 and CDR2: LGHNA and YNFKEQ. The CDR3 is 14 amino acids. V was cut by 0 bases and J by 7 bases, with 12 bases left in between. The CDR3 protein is CASSQDWRQSEAFF. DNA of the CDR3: TGTGCCAGCAGCCAAGACTGGAGACAGAGTGAAGCTTTCTTT.